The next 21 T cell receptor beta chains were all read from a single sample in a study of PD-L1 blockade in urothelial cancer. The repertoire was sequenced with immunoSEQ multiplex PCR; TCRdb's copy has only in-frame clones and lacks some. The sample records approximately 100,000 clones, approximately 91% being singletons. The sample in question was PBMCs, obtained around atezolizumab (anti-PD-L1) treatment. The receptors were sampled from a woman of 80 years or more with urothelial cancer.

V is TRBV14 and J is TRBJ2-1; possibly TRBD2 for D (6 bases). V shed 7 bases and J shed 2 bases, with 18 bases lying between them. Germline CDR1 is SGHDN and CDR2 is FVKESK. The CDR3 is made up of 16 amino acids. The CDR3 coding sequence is TGTGCCAGCACCGCGACTAGTCTTGGCGCCTACAATGAGCAGTTCTTC. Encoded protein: CASTATSLGAYNEQFF.

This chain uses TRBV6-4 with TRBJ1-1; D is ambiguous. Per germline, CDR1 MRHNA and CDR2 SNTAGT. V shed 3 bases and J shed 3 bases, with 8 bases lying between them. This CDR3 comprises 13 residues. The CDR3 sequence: CASSEGQYTEAFF. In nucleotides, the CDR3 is TGTGCCAGCAGTGAGGGCCAGTACACTGAAGCTTTCTTT.

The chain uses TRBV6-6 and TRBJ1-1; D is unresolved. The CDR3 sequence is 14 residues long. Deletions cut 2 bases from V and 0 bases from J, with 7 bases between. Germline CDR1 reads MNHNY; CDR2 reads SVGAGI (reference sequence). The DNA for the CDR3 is TGTGCCAGCAGTTACCCAAGCTTGAACACTGAAGCTTTCTTT. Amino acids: CASSYPSLNTEAFF.

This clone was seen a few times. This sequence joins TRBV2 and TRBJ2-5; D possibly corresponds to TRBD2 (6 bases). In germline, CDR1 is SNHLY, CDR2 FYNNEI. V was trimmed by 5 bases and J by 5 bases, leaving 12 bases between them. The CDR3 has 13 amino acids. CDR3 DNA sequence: TGTGCCAGCAGTATCGCCCGGGGGGAGACCCAGTACTTC. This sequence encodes CASSIARGETQYF.

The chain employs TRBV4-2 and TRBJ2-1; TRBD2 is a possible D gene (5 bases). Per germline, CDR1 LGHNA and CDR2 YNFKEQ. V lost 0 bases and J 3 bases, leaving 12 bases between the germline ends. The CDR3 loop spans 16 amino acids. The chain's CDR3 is CASSQEADQFYNEQFF. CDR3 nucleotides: TGTGCCAGCAGCCAAGAAGCGGACCAATTCTACAATGAGCAGTTCTTC.

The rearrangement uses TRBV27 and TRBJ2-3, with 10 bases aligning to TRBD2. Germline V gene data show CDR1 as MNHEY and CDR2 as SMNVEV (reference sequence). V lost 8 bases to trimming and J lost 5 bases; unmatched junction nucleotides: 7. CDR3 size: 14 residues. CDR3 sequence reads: CASGGTSARDTQYF. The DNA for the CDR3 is TGTGCCAGCGGTGGGACTAGCGCTCGAGATACGCAGTATTTT.

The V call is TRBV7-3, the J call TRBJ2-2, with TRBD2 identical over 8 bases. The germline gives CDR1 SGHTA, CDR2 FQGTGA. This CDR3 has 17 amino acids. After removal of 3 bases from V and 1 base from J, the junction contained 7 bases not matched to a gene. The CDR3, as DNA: TGTGCCAGCAGCTTGACGGGAGGGCCGGTGAACACCGGGGAGCTGTTTTTT. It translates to CASSLTGGPVNTGELFF.

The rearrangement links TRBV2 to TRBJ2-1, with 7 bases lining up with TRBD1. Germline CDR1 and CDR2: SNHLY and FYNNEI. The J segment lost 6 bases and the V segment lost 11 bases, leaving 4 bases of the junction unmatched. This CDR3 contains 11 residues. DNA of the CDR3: TGTGCCGGTAACAGGGGCAATGAGCAGTTCTTC. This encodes CAGNRGNEQFF.

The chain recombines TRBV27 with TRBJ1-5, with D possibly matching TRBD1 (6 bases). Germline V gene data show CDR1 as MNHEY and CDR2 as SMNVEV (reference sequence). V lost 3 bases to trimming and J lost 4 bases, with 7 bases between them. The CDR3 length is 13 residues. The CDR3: CASSLDRNQPQHF. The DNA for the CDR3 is TGTGCCAGCAGTTTGGACAGAAATCAGCCCCAGCATTTT.

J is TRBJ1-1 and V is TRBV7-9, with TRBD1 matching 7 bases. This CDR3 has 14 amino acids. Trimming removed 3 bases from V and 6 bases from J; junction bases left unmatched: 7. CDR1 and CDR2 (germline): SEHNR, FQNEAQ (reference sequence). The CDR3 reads CASSLDRTVPEAFF. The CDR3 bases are TGTGCCAGCAGCTTGGACAGGACGGTTCCTGAAGCTTTCTTT.

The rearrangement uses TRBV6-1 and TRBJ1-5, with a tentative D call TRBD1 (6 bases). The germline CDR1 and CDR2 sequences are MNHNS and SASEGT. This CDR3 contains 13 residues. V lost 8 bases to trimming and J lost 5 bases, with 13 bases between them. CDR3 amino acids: CASGTGNDQPQHF. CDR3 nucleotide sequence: TGTGCCAGCGGCACAGGGAACGATCAGCCCCAGCATTTT.

The CDR3 bases are TGTGCCAGCAGTGACTCGCGAAACATTCAGTACTTC. This encodes CASSDSRNIQYF. This chain links TRBV2 with TRBJ2-4; D remains ambiguous. Germline lookup yields CDR1 SNHLY and CDR2 FYNNEI. The germline V and J ends were trimmed by 3 bases and 6 bases, with 6 bases remaining between them. This CDR3 contains 12 residues. Full variable domain (rest looked up from reference TRBV2 and TRBJ2-4): EPEVTQTPSHQVTQMGQEVILRCVPISNHLYFYWYRQILGQKVEFLVSFYNNEISEKSEIFDDQFSVERPDGSNFTLKIRSTKLEDSAMYFCASSDSRNIQYFGAGTRLSVL.

The CDR3 DNA follows: TGTGCCATCAGAGAAAAGCGGGAGGGCCGATACAATGAGCAGTTCTTC. Translation gives CAIREKREGRYNEQFF. V is TRBV10-3 and J is TRBJ2-1, with 10 nucleotides matching TRBD2. Germline V gives CDR1 ENHRY, CDR2 SYGVKD. V gave up 6 bases and J gave up 4 bases; unmatched junction bases: 9. The CDR3 spans 16 residues.

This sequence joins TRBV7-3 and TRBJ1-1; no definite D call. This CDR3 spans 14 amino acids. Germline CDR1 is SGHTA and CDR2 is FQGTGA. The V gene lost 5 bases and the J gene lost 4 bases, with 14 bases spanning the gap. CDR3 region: CASSPGHSGTEAFF. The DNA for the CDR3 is TGTGCCAGCAGCCCCGGCCATTCGGGCACTGAAGCTTTCTTT. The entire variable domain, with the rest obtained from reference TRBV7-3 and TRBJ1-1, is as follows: GAGVSQTPSNKVTEKGKYVELRCDPISGHTALYWYRQSLGQGPEFLIYFQGTGAADDSGLPNDRFFAVRPEGSVSTLKIQRTERGDSAVYLCASSPGHSGTEAFFGQGTRLTVV.

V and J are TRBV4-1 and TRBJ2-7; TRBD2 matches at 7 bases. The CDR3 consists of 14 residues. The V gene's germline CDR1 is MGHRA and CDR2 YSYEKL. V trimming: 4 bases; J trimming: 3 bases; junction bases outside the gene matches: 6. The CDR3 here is CASSPTGTNYEQYF. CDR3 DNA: TGCGCCAGCAGCCCCACCGGGACTAACTACGAGCAGTACTTC.

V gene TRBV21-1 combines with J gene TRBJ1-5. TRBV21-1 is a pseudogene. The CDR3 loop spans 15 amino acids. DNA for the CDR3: TGTGCCAGCAGCAAAGTCGGGGTCCCTAATCAGCCCCAGCATTTT. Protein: CASSKVGVPNQPQHF.

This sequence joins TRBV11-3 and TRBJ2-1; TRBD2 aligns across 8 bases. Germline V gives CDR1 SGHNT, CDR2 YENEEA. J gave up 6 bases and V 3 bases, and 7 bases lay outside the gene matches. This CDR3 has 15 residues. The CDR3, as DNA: TGTGCCAGCAGCTTGGGCGGGAGGAACGGCAATGAGCAGTTCTTC. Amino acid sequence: CASSLGGRNGNEQFF.

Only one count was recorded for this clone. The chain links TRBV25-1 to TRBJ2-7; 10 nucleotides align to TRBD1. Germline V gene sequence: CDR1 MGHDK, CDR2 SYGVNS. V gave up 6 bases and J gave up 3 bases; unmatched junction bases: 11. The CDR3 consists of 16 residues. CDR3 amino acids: CASSNTGTGVSYEQYF. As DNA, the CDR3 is TGTGCCAGCAGCAACACCGGGACAGGGGTTAGCTACGAGCAGTACTTC.

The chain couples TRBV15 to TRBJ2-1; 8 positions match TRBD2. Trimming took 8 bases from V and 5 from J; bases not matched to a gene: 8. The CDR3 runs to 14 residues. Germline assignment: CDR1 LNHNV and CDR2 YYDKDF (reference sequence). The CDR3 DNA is TGTGCCACCTCCGCGGCACTAGCGGACAATGAGCAGTTCTTC. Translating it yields CATSAALADNEQFF.

The CDR3 is CASGQAGTDTQYF. Here the CDR3 DNA reads TGTGCCAGCGGACAGGCGGGCACAGATACGCAGTATTTT. The rearrangement links TRBV6-1 to TRBJ2-3, with 7 positions matching TRBD1. CDR1 is MNHNS and CDR2 is SASEGT in the germline V gene. The V and J ends lost 8 bases and 1 base, in that order; junction bases with no gene match: 3. CDR3 length: 13 amino acids.

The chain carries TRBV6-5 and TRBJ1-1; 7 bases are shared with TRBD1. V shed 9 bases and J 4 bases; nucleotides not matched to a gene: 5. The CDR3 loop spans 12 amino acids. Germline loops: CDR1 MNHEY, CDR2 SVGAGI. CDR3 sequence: CASKAGGTEAFF. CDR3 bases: TGTGCCAGTAAGGCAGGGGGCACTGAAGCTTTCTTT.